This T cell receptor (beta chain) was recorded in a study of patients and donors after allogeneic stem cell transplantation. One entry per CDR3 protein, called by TCRdb with MiXCR from the RT-PCR reads. The sample comprises around 240,000 distinct CDR3 sequences, roughly 15% of which are singletons, and roughly 12% rests with the top ten. This clonotype was detected ten times or more. The V gene's germline CDR1 is ENHRY and CDR2 SYGVKD. J was trimmed by 5 bases and V by 0 bases; bases with no gene match: 2. CDR3 length: 15 amino acids. The origin of this receptor is a human donor who was either an allogeneic HSCT recipient or a stem cell or donor lymphocyte infusion donor (not recorded which). It is not recorded whose cells these are; they may come from a transplant donor. Source material: blood, either unsorted or a sorted T cell fraction (not recorded which). The rearrangement joins TRBV10-3 to TRBJ2-1; 9 bases align to TRBD2. CDR3 region: CAISESLAGDNEQFF. Written as DNA, the CDR3 is TGTGCCATCAGTGAGTCCTTAGCGGGGGACAATGAGCAGTTCTTC.